The text below deals with one T cell receptor (beta chain). Its specificity is not known. The data originate from a study of regulatory T cells in long-lasting Graves disease. Through Arm-PCR of CDR3 regions and iRepertoire HTBI primers, TCR beta libraries were built. MiXCR, run by TCRdb on the multiplex PCR reads, gives a single entry per CDR3 protein. Here the sample spans roughly 450,000 distinct CDR3 sequences, approximately 23% being singletons. Study-level points and caveats: Since the sample size was small, accuracy may have been reduced. Clonotypes that were public and shared totalled 2,500 to 3,500 in persistent patients versus roughly 1,000 in new patients.

Time point of the sample: persistent/refractory GD, antithyroid drugs over 5 years with positive TRAb. PBMC-extracted RNA yielded the TCR library. This CDR3 is 16 amino acids long. With 5 bases clipped from V and 6 bases from J, the junction kept 10 bases outside the gene matches. Germline lookup yields CDR1 SGHTA and CDR2 FQGTGA. The rearrangement uses TRBV7-3 and TRBJ2-2, with 9 nucleotides matching TRBD1. Sequencing was performed on peripheral blood mononuclear cells (PBMCs), taken when the disease was refractory, from a patient treated with antithyroid drugs. The receptor's source is a female donor with Graves disease. CDR3 sequence (DNA): TGTGCCAGCAGCCCGATGGACAGGGGAAGGGCCGGGGAGCTGTTTTTT. Its translation: CASSPMDRGRAGELFF.